Below, 20 T cell receptor beta chains from the same sample are listed, as sequenced in a study of T cell responses to AZD1222 COVID-19 vaccine. Sequenced by immunoSEQ multiplex PCR; TCRdb stores in-frame clones only, minus some. In the table there are approximately 200,000 clones, around 88% of which are singletons. The sample was peripheral blood, taken on day 0 of AZD1222 vaccination. These receptors were taken from an adult in good health.

The CDR3 sequence: CASSLGERGTEAFF. The CDR3 nucleotides are TGTGCCAGCAGCTTAGGGGAACGAGGCACTGAAGCTTTCTTT. This chain links TRBV13 with TRBJ1-1; D gene uncertain. There are 14 residues in the CDR3. The V end was cut by 0 bases, the J end by 4 bases, with 9 bases between. CDR1 PRHDT and CDR2 FYEKMQ come from the germline V gene (reference sequence).

The gene calls are TRBV19 and TRBJ2-3; D is perhaps TRBD2 (7 bases). The CDR3 has 15 residues. From germline, CDR1 is LNHDA and CDR2 SQIVND (reference sequence). V shed 7 bases and J shed 0 bases, with 14 bases lying between them. CDR3 sequence: CASTLGGASTDTQYF. DNA of the CDR3: TGTGCCAGTACCCTAGGGGGGGCTAGCACAGATACGCAGTATTTT.

The chain recombines TRBV13 with TRBJ2-5; either TRBD1 or TRBD2 may fit D (5 bases each). The V gene lost 5 bases and the J gene lost 3 bases, with 19 bases spanning the gap. The germline gives CDR1 PRHDT, CDR2 FYEKMQ (reference sequence). The CDR3 has 16 amino acids. CDR3 in DNA: TGTGCCAGCAGCGTAGTTGGGACGGAAGCGAAAGAGACCCAGTACTTC. As protein: CASSVVGTEAKETQYF.

This clone appeared a single time. The chain carries TRBV5-6 and TRBJ1-3; TRBD1 is a possible D gene (5 bases). Deletions cut 2 bases from V and 0 bases from J, with 21 bases between. The CDR3 extends over 19 amino acids. Germline V gives CDR1 SGHDT, CDR2 YYEEEE. The CDR3 sequence: CASSFKGTRTRFSGNTIYF. CDR3 DNA sequence: TGTGCCAGCAGCTTCAAGGGGACCCGGACGCGCTTCTCTGGAAACACCATATATTTT.

The V and J genes are TRBV2 and TRBJ2-7; D perhaps matches TRBD1 (6 bases). V lost 2 bases, J lost 3 bases, and 8 bases lay in between. The CDR3 is 13 amino acids. The V gene's germline CDR1 is SNHLY and CDR2 FYNNEI. CDR3 coding DNA: TGTGCCAGCAGTGAACTGGACAGCTACGAGCAGTACTTC. It codes for CASSELDSYEQYF.

The chain employs TRBV15 and TRBJ2-7; TRBD1 matches 9 bases. The J segment lost 3 bases and the V segment lost 0 bases, leaving 12 bases of the junction unmatched. The CDR3 contains 18 residues. Germline CDR1 and CDR2: LNHNV and YYDKDF (reference sequence). CDR3 loop: CATSRDLIGTGSLYEQYF. As DNA, the CDR3 is TGTGCCACCAGCAGAGATTTAATAGGGACAGGGTCTCTCTACGAGCAGTACTTC.

V gene TRBV7-2 combines with J gene TRBJ1-2, with D unclear. The CDR3 contains 16 residues. The germline V gene has CDR1 SGHTA and CDR2 FQGNSA. V was clipped by 0 bases and J by 4 bases, with 15 bases between them. CDR3 coding DNA: TGTGCCAGCAGCTTAGCGCCCGTATCCCGAGGCTATGGCTACACCTTC. Its protein is CASSLAPVSRGYGYTF.

The chain links TRBV7-9 to TRBJ1-1, with D possibly being TRBD1 (5 bases). Germline CDR1 SEHNR, CDR2 FQNEAQ (reference sequence). The CDR3 contains 14 residues. Trimming left V 3 bases short and J 2 bases short, with 10 bases between. The chain's CDR3 is CASSFWGDNTEAFF. CDR3 sequence (DNA): TGTGCCAGCAGCTTCTGGGGGGATAACACTGAAGCTTTCTTT. Variable domain in full (rest from reference TRBV7-9 and TRBJ1-1): DTGVSQNPRHKITKRGQNVTFRCDPISEHNRLYWYRQTLGQGPEFLTYFQNEAQLEKSRLLSDRFSAERPKGSFSTLEIQRTEQGDSAMYLCASSFWGDNTEAFFGQGTRLTVV.

The V gene is TRBV5-1, the J gene TRBJ1-1, with D possibly being TRBD1 (5 bases). Trimming took off 4 bases at V and 4 bases at J, with 14 bases between the two ends. The CDR3 consists of 14 residues. CDR1 is SGHRS, CDR2 YFSETQ, per germline. CDR3 nucleotide sequence: TGCGCCAGCAGCGAACAGGTCCAGGGCACTGAAGCTTTCTTT. This translates into CASSEQVQGTEAFF.

The V gene is TRBV28, the J gene TRBJ2-7; 7 nucleotides line up with TRBD1. The germline V gene encodes CDR1 MDHEN and CDR2 SYDVKM. The CDR3 length is 12 residues. V lost 7 bases to trimming and J lost 7 bases; unmatched junction nucleotides: 7. The CDR3 coding sequence is TGTGCCAGCAAAGAGGGGGCGCAGGAGCAGTACTTC. Translated, it gives CASKEGAQEQYF.

V and J are TRBV4-2 and TRBJ1-1; D not certain. This CDR3 spans 16 amino acids. Germline assignment: CDR1 LGHNA and CDR2 YNFKEQ. Trimming took off 1 base at V and 3 bases at J, with 15 bases between the two ends. As DNA, the CDR3 is TGTGCCAGCAGCCAAGCTAGGCAGGCCCTGGACACTGAAGCTTTCTTT. This encodes CASSQARQALDTEAFF.

This rearrangement joins TRBV27 to TRBJ2-2; the D gene is possibly TRBD2 (6 bases). This CDR3 spans 13 amino acids. Trimming took 2 bases from V and 7 from J, leaving 8 bases between them. Germline values: CDR1 MNHEY, CDR2 SMNVEV (reference sequence). The CDR3 DNA reads as TGTGCCAGCAGTTTAGGGGGGTTCGGGGAGCTGTTTTTT. Translating gives CASSLGGFGELFF.

This clone is a singleton in its sample. This chain links TRBV19 with TRBJ2-5; no reliable D call. CDR1 is LNHDA, CDR2 SQIVND, per germline (reference sequence). The CDR3 is 11 residues long. V shed 5 bases and J shed 0 bases, with 1 base lying between them. The CDR3 DNA reads TGTGCCAGTAGTGACCAAGAGACCCAGTACTTC. Amino acid sequence: CASSDQETQYF. The complete variable domain, with remaining parts taken from reference TRBV19 and TRBJ2-5, reads DGGITQSPKYLFRKEGQNVTLSCEQNLNHDAMYWYRQDPGQGLRLIYYSQIVNDFQKGDIAEGYSVSREKKESFPLTVTSAQKNPTAFYLCASSDQETQYFGPGTRLLVL.

This clone was seen once. V is TRBV7-8 and J is TRBJ1-1; D gene unclear. Trimming shortened V by 3 bases and J by 8 bases, and 7 bases separated the two germline ends. From germline, CDR1 is SGHVS and CDR2 FQNEAQ. This CDR3 contains 11 residues. The CDR3 coding sequence is TGTGCCAGCAGCTTGGGCAGGGAAGCTTTCTTT. It is translated as CASSLGREAFF.

This chain joins TRBV30 and TRBJ2-7; 11 bases align to TRBD1. Germline CDR1 reads GTSNPN; CDR2 reads SVGIG (reference sequence). The V segment lost 4 bases and the J segment 7 bases; nucleotides outside the gene matches: 12. The CDR3 covers 15 residues. In DNA, the CDR3 is TGTGCCTGGACCAGAGGGGGGACAGGGGGGAGTGAGCAGTACTTC. Its translation: CAWTRGGTGGSEQYF.

This clone has just one count. This sequence joins TRBV5-4 and TRBJ1-5; D is ambiguous. This CDR3 comprises 15 residues. V lost 4 bases to trimming and J lost 5 bases, with 16 bases between them. From germline, CDR1 is SGHNT and CDR2 YYREEE (reference sequence). The CDR3 region has the DNA TGTGCCAGCAGCCGTGGAGCCAACCCCGATCAGCCCCAGCATTTT. Translating it yields CASSRGANPDQPQHF.

J is TRBJ1-2 and V is TRBV11-2, with TRBD1 identical over 7 bases. Trimming took 5 bases from V and 4 from J; bases not matched to a gene: 13. Germline CDR1 and CDR2: SGHAT and FQNNGV. This CDR3 has 16 amino acids. CDR3 coding DNA: TGTGCCAGCAGCCTTCGGACAGGCGATTTCTCCTATGGCTACACCTTC. This gives the protein CASSLRTGDFSYGYTF.

The chain couples TRBV4-3 to TRBJ1-1; D possibly corresponds to TRBD1 (5 bases). With 4 bases removed from V and 2 bases from J, the gap between germline ends came to 14 bases. The CDR3 covers 15 residues. The germline CDR1 and CDR2 sequences are LGHNA and YSLEER. CDR3 in amino acids: CASSPSGGGNTEAFF. The CDR3, as DNA: TGCGCCAGCAGCCCGTCGGGGGGGGGAAACACTGAAGCTTTCTTT.

V is TRBV9 and J is TRBJ1-2; D not resolved. The germline V gene has CDR1 SGDLS and CDR2 YYNGEE. Trimming left V 0 bases short and J 5 bases short, with 17 bases between. This CDR3 region has 16 residues. The CDR3 spells CASSVGPAVNLYGYTF. For the CDR3, the DNA is TGTGCCAGCAGCGTAGGCCCAGCCGTCAATTTATATGGCTACACCTTC. Using reference TRBV9 and TRBJ1-2 for the parts outside the CDR3, the full variable domain is DSGVTQTPKHLITATGQRVTLRCSPRSGDLSVYWYQQSLDQGLQFLIQYYNGEERAKGNILERFSAQQFPDLHSELNLSSLELGDSALYFCASSVGPAVNLYGYTFGSGTRLTVV.

V and J are TRBV7-3 and TRBJ2-7; perhaps D is TRBD1 or TRBD2 (6 bases each). Looked up from germline, CDR1 is SGHTA and CDR2 is FQGTGA. The length of the CDR3 is 14 residues. V gave up 2 bases and J gave up 4 bases, with 12 bases separating them. CDR3 protein: CASSLGGAGYEQYF. The CDR3 bases are TGTGCCAGCAGCTTAGGGGGCGCGGGATACGAGCAGTACTTC.